The clone carrying this T cell receptor (beta chain) was observed at least ten times. Constant-segment primers were used for 5'RACE, and the resulting TCR alpha and TCR beta cDNA libraries carried sample barcodes and UMIs. One entry per CDR3 protein results from TCRdb running MiXCR on the 5' RACE reads. The table has about 200,000 distinct CDR3 sequences, about 9.2% seen once. This CDR3 contains 19 residues. V was clipped by 1 base and J by 0 bases, with 21 bases between them. The germline gives CDR1 KGHSH, CDR2 LQKENI. This sample stems from a study of T-cell memory formation after mild COVID-19. Turning to the study itself: Largely donor-specific TCR clusters were found.

The source is a young man who had mild COVID-19 (a few samples of this study predate the infection). Cell type and time point are not known. The chain is built from TRBV18 and TRBJ1-2, with D uncertain. The sequencing sample was made of PBMCs or a T cell subset sorted from them (not recorded which). CDR3 coding DNA: TGTGCCAGCTCACCACTACCCCCGGCAAGAGACCTTTCTAACTATGGCTACACCTTC. Amino acid sequence: CASSPLPPARDLSNYGYTF. Supplemented by reference TRBV18 and TRBJ1-2, the full variable domain reads NAGVMQNPRHLVRRRGQEARLRCSPMKGHSHVYWYRQLPEEGLKFMVYLQKENIIDESGMPKERFSAEFPKEGPSILRIQQVVRGDSAAYFCASSPLPPARDLSNYGYTFGSGTRLTVV.